This T cell receptor (beta chain) is from a study of blood T cell repertoires in COVID-19. Study-wide context: Samples of COVID-19 (acute and convalescent) were obtained from the United States, Italy and Spain. PBMCs, B-cell-depleted T cells, or T cells were the source of the cDNA or gDNA that made up the material.

Per the study methods: Nucleated cell counts were estimated from reference gene primer amplification. The repertoire was sequenced with immunoSEQ multiplex PCR; TCRdb's copy has only in-frame clones and lacks some. V, J and clone size derive from that table, while D and trimming were established from the DNA sequence. Here the sample spans fewer than 150,000 clones, around 80% being singletons. J lost 0 bases, V lost 4 bases, and 2 bases had no gene match. The germline gives CDR1 LGHDT, CDR2 YNNKEL (reference sequence). CDR3 length: 15 residues. The sequence derives from a human donor in a cohort sampled during active COVID-19. Sequencing was performed on peripheral blood. The genes are TRBV3-1 (or the pseudogene TRBV3-2) and TRBJ2-7; 11 bases match TRBD1. The CDR3 loop is CASSPGTGGSYEQYF. The DNA of the CDR3 is TGTGCCAGCAGCCCGGGGACAGGGGGCTCCTACGAGCAGTACTTC.